The sequence of this TCR beta chain was determined in a study of CD4 T cells in relation to SARS-CoV-2 and coronaviruses. Overall study context: After nine to eleven days of antigen culture, PBMC TCR beta CDR3s were sequenced. Negative control cultures got HIV-1 Nef peptides or no peptide.

This clone was seen a single time. The antigen is not known. This CDR3 region has 13 residues. Germline CDR1 and CDR2: SGHTS and YDEGEE. V shed 2 bases and J shed 1 base, with 4 bases lying between them. Assay: immunoSEQ multiplex PCR; the TCRdb copy retains only in-frame clones and omits some. The sample has about 29,000 clones; about three quarters are singletons. Before the COVID-19 pandemic, during about 2010-2018, CD4+ T cells were taken from unexposed donors. CD4+ T cells were isolated from the cells after 10 days of culture. Unexposed-donor CD4+ T cells were probed with SARS-CoV-2 S/N and four cold-coronavirus spikes, cells permitting.

Sequencing used CD4+ T cells from PBMCs, cultured in vitro. This TCR derives from a human donor in good health. The chain links TRBV5-8 to TRBJ2-1, with D unclear. This chain's CDR3 is CASSLGSYNEQFF. The DNA for the CDR3 is TGTGCCAGCAGCTTAGGGTCCTACAATGAGCAGTTCTTC. The variable domain in full, with the rest retrieved from reference TRBV5-8 and TRBJ2-1, is EAGVTQSPTHLIKTRGQQATLRCSPISGHTSVYWYQQALGLGLQFLLWYDEGEERNRGNFPPRFSGRQFPNYSSELNVNALELEDSALYLCASSLGSYNEQFFGPGTRLTVL.